Shown below are 29 T cell receptor beta chains from a single sample sequenced in a study of beta chain features in type 1 diabetes. Reverse transcribing all isolated RNA meant expressed TCRB transcripts were sequenced. The table came from immunoSEQ multiplex PCR; TCRdb's copy has only in-frame clones and leaves some out. The sample yields hundreds of thousands of clones, around 14% seen once. Sequencing was performed on naive CD4+ T cells from blood. These receptors all stem from a woman between 40 and 55 years old in good health.

This clone came up a few times. This chain uses TRBV6-1 with TRBJ2-3, with 12 bases that match TRBD2. The V gene's germline CDR1 is MNHNS and CDR2 SASEGT. The CDR3 is 17 amino acids. V shed 4 bases and J 3 bases; nucleotides not matched to a gene: 8. The CDR3 coding sequence is TGTGCCAGCAGTGCCGGACTAGCGGGGAGGAAAACAGATACGCAGTATTTT. This translates into CASSAGLAGRKTDTQYF.

Comments on this clone: At the DNA level, this CDR3 is encoded by other sequences in the same sample as well. CDR3 nucleotide sequence: TGTGCCAGCAGCCTAGGACAGAGCTCCTACAATGAGCAGTTCTTC. This encodes CASSLGQSSYNEQFF. The chain has TRBV5-4 and TRBJ2-1; tentatively, D is TRBD1 (6 bases). Trimming took 4 bases from V and 0 from J, leaving 11 bases between them. Germline CDR1 and CDR2: SGHNT and YYREEE (reference sequence). The CDR3 extends over 15 amino acids.

This clone was seen more than once but under ten times. This rearrangement joins TRBV7-9 to TRBJ1-3; 8 bases match TRBD1. In germline, CDR1 is SEHNR, CDR2 FQNEAQ (reference sequence). The CDR3 is 16 residues long. Losses at the gene ends were 6 bases for V and 2 bases for J; bases not matched to a gene: 9. The chain's CDR3 is CASSPSQGAAGNTIYF. The CDR3 DNA reads as TGTGCCAGCAGTCCCTCTCAGGGGGCTGCTGGAAACACCATATATTTT.

The chain's CDR3 is CASSPRDLGSPLHF. CDR3 nucleotide sequence: TGTGCCAGTAGTCCGCGGGACTTAGGTTCACCCCTCCACTTT. The chain recombines TRBV19 with TRBJ1-6; tentatively, D is TRBD1 (5 bases). Looked up from germline, CDR1 is LNHDA and CDR2 is SQIVND (reference sequence). V lost 5 bases, J lost 9 bases, and 14 bases lay in between. There are 14 residues in the CDR3.

The chain recombines TRBV15 with TRBJ2-5; 8 positions match TRBD2. The V gene end was trimmed by 0 bases and the J gene end by 9 bases; junction bases not matched to a gene: 12. This CDR3 is built from 16 residues. In germline, CDR1 is LNHNV, CDR2 YYDKDF (reference sequence). CDR3 in DNA: TGTGCCACCAGCAGAGATGGACGGGCGGCTAGCGGGCCCCAGTACTTC. Protein product: CATSRDGRAASGPQYF.

Here the CDR3 reads CASSSPGQGTGELFF. The DNA of the CDR3 is TGTGCCAGCAGCTCACCGGGACAGGGGACCGGGGAGCTGTTTTTT. The chain is built from TRBV5-4 and TRBJ2-2; TRBD1 matches 10 bases. This CDR3 is 15 amino acids long. V lost 3 bases and J lost 5; bases outside the gene matches: 4. Germline V gives CDR1 SGHNT, CDR2 YYREEE (reference sequence).

The V and J genes are TRBV7-2 and TRBJ1-3; 7 nucleotides match TRBD1. Trimming at V came to 3 bases and at J to 0 bases, leaving 8 bases not matched to a gene. Germline lookup yields CDR1 SGHTA and CDR2 FQGNSA. CDR3 length: 17 amino acids. The CDR3 is CASSFFPTGTSGNTIYF. The CDR3 nucleotides are TGTGCCAGCAGCTTCTTCCCGACAGGGACCTCTGGAAACACCATATATTTT. Supplemented by reference TRBV7-2 and TRBJ1-3, the full variable domain reads GAGVSQSPSNKVTEKGKDVELRCDPISGHTALYWYRQSLGQGLEFLIYFQGNSAPDKSGLPSDRFSAERTGGSVSTLTIQRTQQEDSAVYLCASSFFPTGTSGNTIYFGEGSWLTVV.

This clone was seen a handful of times. This chain joins TRBV9 and TRBJ1-2, with 8 bases matching TRBD1. CDR3 length: 15 residues. V dropped 3 bases and J dropped 8; count of bases not matched to a gene: 12. Germline CDR1 is SGDLS and CDR2 is YYNGEE. Written as DNA, the CDR3 is TGTGCCAGCAGCGCCATTCGACAGGGGCAAGGAGGCTACACCTTC. Protein product: CASSAIRQGQGGYTF.

The CDR3 protein is CASSPRPGTGGNTEAFF. CDR3 nucleotide sequence: TGTGCCAGCTCACCACGTCCCGGGACAGGGGGCAACACTGAAGCTTTCTTT. The V gene is TRBV18, the J gene TRBJ1-1, with 12 bases identical to TRBD1. V lost 1 base to trimming and J lost 2 bases; unmatched junction nucleotides: 5. Germline-derived CDR1 and CDR2 are KGHSH and LQKENI. The CDR3 covers 17 residues.

This clone was detected once. The V gene is TRBV7-2, the J gene TRBJ1-4, with 7 bases that match TRBD1. V lost 6 bases to trimming and J lost 3 bases; unmatched junction nucleotides: 4. This CDR3 comprises 14 residues. From germline, CDR1 is SGHTA and CDR2 FQGNSA. The DNA of the CDR3 is TGTGCCAGCAGACCCGGGACAGCTAATGAAAAACTGTTTTTT. It is translated as CASRPGTANEKLFF.

In its sample, this clone was seen a few times. The chain combines TRBV5-4 with TRBJ2-5, with a weak D call TRBD2 (6 bases). This CDR3 is built from 15 residues. Germline-derived CDR1 and CDR2 are SGHNT and YYREEE (reference sequence). V lost 0 bases to trimming and J lost 4 bases, with 13 bases between them. The CDR3 DNA is TGTGCCAGCAGCTTGGGCGACCGGGGGAGAGAGACCCAGTACTTC. Its translation: CASSLGDRGRETQYF.

The CDR3 DNA reads as TGTGCCAGCAGTTCCGGAGGACAGGGGTCTGGAAACACCATATATTTT. This sequence encodes CASSSGGQGSGNTIYF. The chain is built from TRBV27 and TRBJ1-3; 9 positions match TRBD1. V was clipped by 4 bases and J by 1 base; unmatched bases: 5. The CDR3 loop spans 16 amino acids. Germline V gives CDR1 MNHEY, CDR2 SMNVEV (reference sequence).

The chain couples TRBV1 to TRBJ1-5; the table's D call of TRBD1 was not tested on the DNA. TRBV1 is deemed a pseudogene. The CDR3 covers 16 residues. The CDR3 nucleotides read TGCACCAGCAGCCAATTCGACAGACATAGCAATCAGCCCCAGCATTTT. Protein sequence: CTSSQFDRHSNQPQHF.

The chain carries TRBV2 and TRBJ2-7; D not resolved. Per the germline V gene, CDR1 is SNHLY and CDR2 is FYNNEI. The length of the CDR3 is 14 residues. V was pared by 9 bases and J by 1 base, with 16 bases between. The CDR3 coding sequence is TGTGCCAGGACGGCGAGACACGATTCCTACGAGCAGTACTTC. This gives the protein CARTARHDSYEQYF.

V and J are TRBV21-1 and TRBJ1-3. TRBV21-1 is a pseudogene locus. This CDR3 has 14 residues. The DNA of the CDR3 is TGTGCCAGCAGCAAACGTTGCTCTGGAAACACCATATATTTT. It codes for CASSKRCSGNTIYF.

V usage is TRBV5-4 and J usage is TRBJ1-1, with a possible D match to TRBD1 (5 bases). Germline CDR1 reads SGHNT; CDR2 reads YYREEE (reference sequence). The CDR3 covers 15 residues. Between the trimmed V and J ends, which lost 4 bases and 2 bases, there was a span of 15 bases. CDR3 region: CASSPDQGRNTEAFF. CDR3 DNA sequence: TGTGCCAGCAGCCCGGACCAGGGAAGAAACACTGAAGCTTTCTTT.

For this clone: This specimen includes other DNA sequences encoding the same CDR3. The J gene is TRBJ2-7, the V gene TRBV29-1; TRBD2 aligns across 7 bases. The CDR3 contains 12 residues. Trimming took 5 bases from V and 2 from J; bases not matched to a gene: 3. The germline gives CDR1 SQVTM, CDR2 ANQGSEA. The CDR3 is CSVRAGPYEQYF. The CDR3 DNA reads TGCAGCGTTAGAGCGGGACCCTACGAGCAGTACTTC.

The V gene is TRBV19, the J gene TRBJ1-5; TRBD1 aligns across 11 bases. CDR3 length equals 17 residues. CDR1 is LNHDA, CDR2 SQIVND, per germline (reference sequence). V shed 4 bases, J shed 0 bases, and the junction held 5 bases outside the gene matches. The CDR3 sequence: CASSTWTGGGSNQPQHF. In DNA, the CDR3 is TGTGCCAGTAGTACCTGGACAGGGGGCGGTAGCAATCAGCCCCAGCATTTT. The variable domain in full, with the rest retrieved from reference TRBV19 and TRBJ1-5, is DGGITQSPKYLFRKEGQNVTLSCEQNLNHDAMYWYRQDPGQGLRLIYYSQIVNDFQKGDIAEGYSVSREKKESFPLTVTSAQKNPTAFYLCASSTWTGGGSNQPQHFGDGTRLSIL.

This clone has just a few counts. V gene TRBV10-3 combines with J gene TRBJ2-7; TRBD1 might be the D (5 bases). Trimming pared 6 bases from V and 4 bases from J, leaving 10 bases between. Germline V lookup: CDR1 ENHRY, CDR2 SYGVKD. This CDR3 is 12 amino acids long. The CDR3 coding sequence is TGTGCCATCAGAGTTGACAGTTACGAGCAGTACTTC. Translation: CAIRVDSYEQYF.

The J gene is TRBJ2-7, the V gene TRBV6-1, with D tentatively TRBD2 (5 bases). The CDR3 length is 13 residues. Germline V gene data show CDR1 as MNHNS and CDR2 as SASEGT. With 0 bases removed from V and 6 bases from J, the gap between germline ends came to 9 bases. CDR3: CASSEAPRGEQYF. CDR3 nucleotide sequence: TGTGCCAGCAGTGAAGCGCCTCGGGGCGAGCAGTACTTC.

The V call is TRBV7-2, the J call TRBJ2-5, with TRBD2 matching 8 bases. Trimming removed 5 bases from V and 3 bases from J; junction bases left unmatched: 2. Germline V gene data show CDR1 as SGHTA and CDR2 as FQGNSA. There are 13 residues in the CDR3. The DNA for the CDR3 is TGTGCCAGCAGCCCACTAGCGGAAGAGACCCAGTACTTC. It translates to CASSPLAEETQYF.

This chain links TRBV5-1 with TRBJ2-7; 8 bases are a match to TRBD1. The germline V gene encodes CDR1 SGHRS and CDR2 YFSETQ. The trim removed 2 bases at V and 5 bases at J, leaving 9 bases unmatched. The CDR3 is 15 amino acids. The CDR3 DNA is TGCGCCAGCAGCTTTACCAGGGGGCCTGGGGACGAGCAGTACTTC. Protein: CASSFTRGPGDEQYF.

The chain links TRBV6-5 to TRBJ1-4; D is uncertain. V lost 0 bases and J lost 11, with 13 bases in between. The CDR3 is 14 amino acids. CDR1 and CDR2 from the germline V gene are MNHEY and SVGAGI. The CDR3 reads CASSYSTGSGKLFF. CDR3 nucleotides: TGTGCCAGCAGTTACTCGACGGGGTCTGGTAAACTGTTTTTT.

This clone was found a few times. The V and J genes are TRBV5-1 and TRBJ2-1; no definite D call. This CDR3 is 19 amino acids long. From germline, CDR1 is SGHRS and CDR2 YFSETQ. Trimming cost V 1 base and J 0 bases, with 20 bases left between them. The CDR3 coding sequence is TGCGCCAGCAGCTTGCCGGCACCGGTAGCTCAGAGCTCCTACAATGAGCAGTTCTTC. It encodes CASSLPAPVAQSSYNEQFF.

V and J are TRBV10-3 and TRBJ2-5; 7 bases fit TRBD1. CDR1 ENHRY and CDR2 SYGVKD come from the germline V gene. The CDR3 covers 16 residues. V trimming: 3 bases; J trimming: 2 bases; junction bases outside the gene matches: 9. The CDR3 is CAISESGTAVQETQYF. The DNA of the CDR3 is TGTGCCATCAGTGAATCTGGGACAGCGGTTCAAGAGACCCAGTACTTC.

This clone was observed once. This chain connects TRBV7-9 to TRBJ1-5; 10 positions match TRBD1. Trimming at V came to 5 bases and at J to 5 bases, leaving 6 bases not matched to a gene. Germline CDR1 reads SEHNR; CDR2 reads FQNEAQ (reference sequence). This CDR3 has 15 amino acids. CDR3 nucleotide sequence: TGTGCCAGCAGCGCCGGGACAGGGGTCCATCAGCCCCAGCATTTT. Protein product: CASSAGTGVHQPQHF.

The table lists this clone with a few counts. The chain carries TRBV9 and TRBJ1-1; weak D call: TRBD1 (5 bases). The CDR3 extends over 14 amino acids. Germline V gives CDR1 SGDLS, CDR2 YYNGEE. The V and J ends lost 3 bases and 7 bases respectively, with 16 bases between them. DNA for the CDR3: TGTGCCAGCAGCGCCGCGGGGGTCGTTGGTGAAGCTTTCTTT. This translates into CASSAAGVVGEAFF.

This clone was seen only a few times. The rearrangement joins TRBV19 to TRBJ2-6; no clear D. Trimming shortened V by 6 bases and J by 0 bases, and 9 bases separated the two germline ends. Germline values: CDR1 LNHDA, CDR2 SQIVND (reference sequence). The CDR3 length is 15 residues. The CDR3 nucleotides read TGTGCCAGTAGCATTGCCGGCTCTGGGGCCAACGTCCTGACTTTC. This encodes CASSIAGSGANVLTF. Complete variable domain (other parts from reference TRBV19 and TRBJ2-6): DGGITQSPKYLFRKEGQNVTLSCEQNLNHDAMYWYRQDPGQGLRLIYYSQIVNDFQKGDIAEGYSVSREKKESFPLTVTSAQKNPTAFYLCASSIAGSGANVLTFGAGSRLTVL.

This clone was observed a handful of times. The chain carries TRBV2 and TRBJ2-4; 7 bases match TRBD2. Trimming at V came to 3 bases and at J to 4 bases, leaving 0 bases not matched to a gene. CDR3 length equals 13 residues. The V gene's germline CDR1 is SNHLY and CDR2 FYNNEI. CDR3 sequence (DNA): TGTGCCAGCAGTGATAGCGGGAAAAACATTCAGTACTTC. This codes for CASSDSGKNIQYF. The full variable domain, in which reference TRBV2 and TRBJ2-4 provide the parts outside the CDR3, is EPEVTQTPSHQVTQMGQEVILRCVPISNHLYFYWYRQILGQKVEFLVSFYNNEISEKSEIFDDQFSVERPDGSNFTLKIRSTKLEDSAMYFCASSDSGKNIQYFGAGTRLSVL.